Listed below are T cell receptor beta chains from one sample, sequenced in a study of OX40 agonist ivuxolimab in advanced cancers. Here immunoSEQ multiplex PCR was the method, and the copy in TCRdb shows in-frame clones only, minus some. The sample holds more than 45,000 clones, more than 70% seen once. This sample comprised CD4+ or CD8+ T cells sorted from blood, obtained in a trial of the OX40 agonist ivuxolimab. Receptor source: an adult with an advanced solid tumor such as melanoma, head and neck, liver or kidney cancer. CDR3s include the opening cysteine and the closing phenylalanine or tryptophan. The order of the fields is clone size, D gene, J gene, V gene, CDR3 DNA, CDR3 protein. The D gene is left open where the match is weak. Size tells how often a clone was seen (once, few, many) or the class of an expanded clone, and some rows leave it out.

- | - | TRBJ1-1 | TRBV7-2 | TGTGCCAGCAGCTTAACGGCTTGGGGTACTGAAGCTTTCTTT | CASSLTAWGTEAFF
- | TRBD1 | TRBJ2-5 | TRBV5-6 | TGTGCCAGCAGCGGACAGGGGGCATCAGGGGCCCAGTACTTC | CASSGQGASGAQYF
- | - | TRBJ2-1 | TRBV9 | TGTGCCAGCAGCGGAGCCGGGACATCCATCCCCGATGAGCAGTTCTTC | CASSGAGTSIPDEQFF
- | - | TRBJ1-5 | TRBV6-5 | TGTGCCAGCAGTCGAGACAGTAGCAATCAGCCCCAGCATTTT | CASSRDSSNQPQHF
- | - | TRBJ1-5 | TRBV6-1 | TGTGCCAGCAGTGAACAGGGATCGGGTCAGCCCCAGCATTTT | CASSEQGSGQPQHF
- | - | TRBJ1-3 | TRBV5-6 | TGTGCCAGCAGCTTGCAGGTCTCTGGAAACACCATATATTTT | CASSLQVSGNTIYF
- | TRBD1 | TRBJ1-2 | TRBV27 | TGTGCCAGCTCCCCCCTAACAGGGGAGGGCTATGGCTACACCTTC | CASSPLTGEGYGYTF
- | TRBD2 | TRBJ2-1 | TRBV5-6 | TGTGCCAGCAGCTGGAGCGGGAGGGCCTACAATGAGCAGTTCTTC | CASSWSGRAYNEQFF
- | TRBD1 | TRBJ1-4 | TRBV19 | TGTGCCAGTAGGAGACAGGGTATAACAACTAATGAAAAACTGTTTTTT | CASRRQGITTNEKLFF
- | TRBD1 | TRBJ1-2 | TRBV4-1 | TGCGCCAGCAGCCAGGACAGGGGGGCGGACTATGGCTACACCTTC | CASSQDRGADYGYTF
- | TRBD1 | TRBJ2-3 | TRBV9 | TGTGCCAGCAGCGTAGAGACAGGGAGCCCAGATACGCAGTATTTT | CASSVETGSPDTQYF
once | - | TRBJ2-7 | TRBV18 | TGTGCCAGCTCACCCAACCATTTCTACGAGCAGTACTTC | CASSPNHFYEQYF
- | TRBD2 | TRBJ2-4 | TRBV5-6 | TGTGCCAGCAGCTTGTTGCGACTAGCGGACGGAGGTGGAAACATTCAGTACTTC | CASSLLRLADGGGNIQYF
- | - | TRBJ1-4 | TRBV28 | TGTGCCAGCAGTTTAGTGGGGATATCAACTAATGAAAAACTGTTTTTT | CASSLVGISTNEKLFF
- | - | TRBJ1-5 | TRBV19 | TGTGCCAGTAGTATTCAGTCAGGGCCCCAGCATTTT | CASSIQSGPQHF
- | - | TRBJ2-7 | TRBV7-9 | TGTGCCAGCAGCTTATCACCTCGCGAGCAGTACTTC | CASSLSPREQYF
- | TRBD1 | TRBJ1-2 | TRBV18 | TGTGCCAGCTCACCACAAGGACAGGGATCATATGGCTACACCTTC | CASSPQGQGSYGYTF
- | - | TRBJ2-6 | TRBV5-6 | TGTGCCAGCAGCACTGGAGAGTTCGGGGCCAACGTCCTGACTTTC | CASSTGEFGANVLTF
- | - | TRBJ2-7 | TRBV18 | TGTGCCAGCTCACCACGAAACCCTGGCACCTACGAGCAGTACTTC | CASSPRNPGTYEQYF
- | - | TRBJ1-2 | TRBV9 | TGTGCCAGCAGCCAAGTTGGAGGCTACACCTTC | CASSQVGGYTF
- | - | TRBJ1-2 | TRBV28 | TGTGCCAGCAGTTTAAACGGCCCGAACTATGGCTACACCTTC | CASSLNGPNYGYTF
- | - | TRBJ1-1 | TRBV30 | TGTGCCTGGAACAGACTGAACACTGAAGCTTTCTTT | CAWNRLNTEAFF
- | TRBD2 | TRBJ2-5 | TRBV7-9 | TGTGCCAGCAGCCCACTAGCGGGAGACGGGGAGACCCAGTACTTC | CASSPLAGDGETQYF
- | TRBD2 | TRBJ2-1 | TRBV7-2 | TGTGCCAGCAGCCGGCGGACTAGCGGGGCCGGGGCCTACAATGAGCAGTTCTTC | CASSRRTSGAGAYNEQFF
- | - | TRBJ1-2 | TRBV7-2 | TGTGCCAGCAGCTTAGATGGAGGACATGGCTACACCTTC | CASSLDGGHGYTF
- | - | TRBJ1-1 | TRBV11-2 | TGTGCCAGCAGCCCGCACGAGATGAACACTGAAGCTTTCTTT | CASSPHEMNTEAFF
- | - | TRBJ1-5 | TRBV28 | TGTGCCAGCAGTTTTCGGGGAAGCAATCAGCCCCAGCATTTT | CASSFRGSNQPQHF
- | TRBD2 | TRBJ2-1 | TRBV9 | TGTGCCAGCAGCGGTGGGGGACTACCCAACAATGAGCAGTTCTTC | CASSGGGLPNNEQFF
- | - | TRBJ2-5 | TRBV5-1 | TGCGCCAGCAGCTTGGATCGGGGGTCGGGAGACTTC | CASSLDRGSGDF
few | - | TRBJ2-1 | TRBV28 | TGTGCCAGCAGTTTGTCGACCGTTCTCAATGAGCAGTTCTTC | CASSLSTVLNEQFF
- | - | TRBJ1-1 | TRBV9 | TGTGCCAGCAGCCCGGGGACCCGAAACACTGAAGCTTTCTTT | CASSPGTRNTEAFF
- | TRBD2 | TRBJ2-1 | TRBV5-1 | TGCGCCAGCAGTTCCGGGACTAGCGGGTTGATTAATGAGCAGTTCTTC | CASSSGTSGLINEQFF